What follows are 3 T cell receptor beta chains derived from one specimen sequenced in a study of T cell responses to AZD1222 COVID-19 vaccine (dated by TCRdb to about 2021). Receptor libraries were prepared by the immunoSEQ multiplex PCR assay. As stored in TCRdb, this immuneACCESS dataset retains in-frame rearrangements with V and J assigned. A fraction of the clones does not appear; measured against another copy, unresolved V genes explain less than half of the discrepancy, and the remainder lacks a known reason. The sample includes fewer than 200,000 clones, with approximately 90% observed a single time. The biggest ten clones account for under 2% of the sample. Taken with the paper, the label for time point translates to: about 28 days (+/-7) after the second vaccine dose. Sequences were derived from peripheral blood, sampled 28 days after the second AZD1222 dose. The source of these receptors is an adult who received the AZD1222 COVID-19 vaccine.

The chain combines TRBV5-6 with TRBJ2-5, with D maybe TRBD1 (6 bases). Trimming cost V 3 bases and J 6 bases, with 12 bases left between them. Germline CDR1 SGHDT, CDR2 YYEEEE. This CDR3 contains 13 residues. In nucleotides, the CDR3 is TGTGCCAGCAGCTCCCAGGGGCCGAAGACCCAGTACTTC. Its protein is CASSSQGPKTQYF. The variable domain in full, completed from reference TRBV5-6 and TRBJ2-5, reads DAGVTQSPTHLIKTRGQQVTLRCSPKSGHDTVSWYQQALGQGPQFIFQYYEEEERQRGNFPDRFSGHQFPNYSSELNVNALLLGDSALYLCASSSQGPKTQYFGPGTRLLVL.

The V gene is TRBV12-5, the J gene TRBJ2-1; 12 nucleotides match TRBD2. The trim removed 0 bases at V and 8 bases at J, leaving 8 bases unmatched. Per germline, CDR1 LGHNT and CDR2 FRNRAP. The CDR3 totals 17 residues. The CDR3 DNA reads as TGTGCTAGTGGTTTGGTAGTCCTAGCGGGGGGGCCTCATGAGCAGTTCTTC. It translates to CASGLVVLAGGPHEQFF.

This clone was seen only once. The V call is TRBV13, the J call TRBJ1-3; no clear D gene. This CDR3 is built from 18 residues. V was shortened by 6 bases and J by 4 bases, with 25 bases between the two germline ends. Germline CDR1 PRHDT, CDR2 FYEKMQ (reference sequence). The CDR3 region has the DNA TGTGCCAGCAGTCCACTTCGTGAATTCCACTCTGGAGGAAACACCATATATTTT. Its translation is CASSPLREFHSGGNTIYF.